This T cell receptor (beta chain) was sequenced for a study of Graves' ophthalmopathy and Graves' hyperthyroidism. Reliance was placed on clinical symptoms, serum thyroxine, TRAb, thyroid ultrasound and orbital computed tomography for diagnosis. The junction had 6 bases not matched to a gene; V was cut back by 3 bases and J by 7 bases. The CDR3 runs to 15 residues. CDR1 and CDR2 (germline): SGHDN, FVKESK. The authors amplified TCR beta CDR3 regions, and they did so from RNA transcripts for repertoire sequencing. Second-round multiplex PCR followed a first-round RT-PCR using HTBI primers. TCRdb called the multiplex PCR reads again in MiXCR, with one record for every CDR3 protein. This table has hundreds of thousands of distinct CDR3 sequences, roughly 21% appearing once. This clonotype was seen a handful of times.

Specimen: peripheral blood. This rearrangement joins TRBV14 to TRBJ2-2, with 9 positions matching TRBD1. This TCR came from a woman younger than 30 with stable Graves' hyperthyroidism. For the CDR3, the DNA is TGTGCCAGCAGCCAGGGACAGGGCAATGGCGGGGAGCTGTTTTTT. Amino acid sequence: CASSQGQGNGGELFF.